The clone carrying this TCR beta chain was seen only a few times. Data came from immunoSEQ multiplex PCR; TCRdb stores just in-frame clones and leaves some out. Of 40,000 or so clones listed, more than 75% are singletons. Between the trimmed V and J ends, which lost 2 bases and 4 bases, there was a span of 5 bases. Germline V gene sequence: CDR1 MRHNA, CDR2 SNTAGT. The CDR3 runs 13 residues. These data are taken from a study of T cell changes during pregnancy in multiple sclerosis. This sample comprised CD8+ T cells from peripheral blood mononuclear cells, obtained in the third trimester of pregnancy. The gene calls are TRBV6-4 and TRBJ2-2; the D gene is possibly TRBD1 (5 bases). This clonotype originated in a female donor with multiple sclerosis, enrolled in a pregnancy study. The chain's CDR3 is CASSDRGTGELFF. Written as DNA, the CDR3 is TGTGCCAGCAGTGACAGGGGCACCGGGGAGCTGTTTTTT.